The subject of this entry is one TCR beta chain. Its antigen is undetermined. This sample is part of a study of CD8+ T cells in alopecia areata. Study summary: The share of scalp area affected provided the severity score for treated patients.

As for treatment: oral pan-JAK inhibitor, 5-10 mg twice daily. Peripheral blood and lesional scalp punch biopsies were taken from alopecia areata patients. Study observations and caveats: In blood and scalp, many expanded lesional clones persisted during tofacitinib. In patients, TCRs were shared less clearly than in mice, and HLA may possibly be involved.

Trimming cost V 7 bases and J 7 bases, with 14 bases left between them. This CDR3 comprises 13 residues. Germline V gene sequence: CDR1 SNHLY, CDR2 FYNNEI. Extraction and reverse transcription of RNA yielded cDNA as the sequencing template. The method was immunoSEQ multiplex PCR; TCRdb's version includes in-frame clones alone and lacks a portion of them. Of fewer than 110,000 clones in the sample, 86% are singletons; the top ten hold around 10%. The chain uses TRBV2 and TRBJ2-1; possibly TRBD2 for D (6 bases). The receptor was derived from a human donor with alopecia areata. The sample here was CD8+ T cells sorted from blood, taken between weeks 30 and 35, from a patient treated with tofacitinib. In nucleotides, the CDR3 is TGTGCCAGCATTTCCGAGGGGACTAATGAGCAGTTCTTC. This gives the protein CASISEGTNEQFF. The complete variable domain, with remaining parts taken from reference TRBV2 and TRBJ2-1, reads EPEVTQTPSHQVTQMGQEVILRCVPISNHLYFYWYRQILGQKVEFLVSFYNNEISEKSEIFDDQFSVERPDGSNFTLKIRSTKLEDSAMYFCASISEGTNEQFFGPGTRLTVL.